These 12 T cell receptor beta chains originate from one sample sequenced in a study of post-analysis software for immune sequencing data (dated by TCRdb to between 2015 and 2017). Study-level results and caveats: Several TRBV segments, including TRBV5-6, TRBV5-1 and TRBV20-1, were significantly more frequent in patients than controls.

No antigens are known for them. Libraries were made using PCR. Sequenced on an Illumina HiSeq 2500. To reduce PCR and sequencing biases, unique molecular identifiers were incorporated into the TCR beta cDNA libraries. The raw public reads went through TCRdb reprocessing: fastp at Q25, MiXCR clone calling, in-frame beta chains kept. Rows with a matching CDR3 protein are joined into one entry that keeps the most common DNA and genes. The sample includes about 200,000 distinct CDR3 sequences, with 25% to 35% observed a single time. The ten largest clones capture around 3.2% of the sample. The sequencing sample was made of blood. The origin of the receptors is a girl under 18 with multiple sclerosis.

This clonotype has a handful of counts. CDR3 sequence: CASSQSRGDGYTF. In DNA form, the CDR3 reads TGTGCCAGCTCACAGAGTCGGGGGGACGGCTACACCTTC. V gene TRBV18 combines with J gene TRBJ1-2; TRBD1 might be the D (5 bases). This CDR3 comprises 13 residues. In germline, CDR1 is KGHSH, CDR2 LQKENI. V was shortened by 4 bases and J by 8 bases, with 14 bases between the two germline ends.

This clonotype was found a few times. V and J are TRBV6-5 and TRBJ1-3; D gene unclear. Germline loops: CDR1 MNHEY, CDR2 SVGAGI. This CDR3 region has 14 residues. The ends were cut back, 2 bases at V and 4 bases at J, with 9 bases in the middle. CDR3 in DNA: TGTGCCAGCAGTTACCGGCATTCCGGAAACACCATATATTTT. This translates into CASSYRHSGNTIYF.

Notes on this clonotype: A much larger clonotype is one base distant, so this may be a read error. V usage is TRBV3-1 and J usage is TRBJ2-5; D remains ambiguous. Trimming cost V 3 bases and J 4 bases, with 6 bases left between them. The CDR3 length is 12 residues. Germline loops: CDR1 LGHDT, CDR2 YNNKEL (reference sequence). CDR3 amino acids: CASSQSGETQYF. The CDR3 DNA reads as TGTGCCAGCAGCCAGTCAGGAGAGACCCAGTACTTC.

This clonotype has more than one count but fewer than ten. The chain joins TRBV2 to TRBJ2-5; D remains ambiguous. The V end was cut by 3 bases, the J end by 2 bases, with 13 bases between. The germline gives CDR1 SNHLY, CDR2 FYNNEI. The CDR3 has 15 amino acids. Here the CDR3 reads CASSERLLVQETQYF. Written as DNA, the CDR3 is TGTGCCAGCAGTGAGCGGCTGTTAGTACAAGAGACCCAGTACTTC.

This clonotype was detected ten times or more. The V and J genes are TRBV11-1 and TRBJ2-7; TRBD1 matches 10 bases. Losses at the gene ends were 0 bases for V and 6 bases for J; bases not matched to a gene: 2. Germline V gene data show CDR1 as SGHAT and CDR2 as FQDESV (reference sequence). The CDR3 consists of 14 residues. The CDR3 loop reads CASSLAGTGAEQYF. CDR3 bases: TGTGCCAGCAGCTTAGCGGGGACAGGGGCCGAGCAGTACTTC.

The CDR3 DNA sequence: TGTGCCAGCAGTTCCCCCGGCGGGGGGAAGACCCAGTACTTC. Amino acid sequence: CASSSPGGGKTQYF. The chain carries TRBV6-5 and TRBJ2-7; 8 nucleotides line up with TRBD2. The J call may be mistaken, given a closer DNA end match to TRBJ2-5. The CDR3 has 14 amino acids. CDR1 MNHEY and CDR2 SVGAGI come from the germline V gene.

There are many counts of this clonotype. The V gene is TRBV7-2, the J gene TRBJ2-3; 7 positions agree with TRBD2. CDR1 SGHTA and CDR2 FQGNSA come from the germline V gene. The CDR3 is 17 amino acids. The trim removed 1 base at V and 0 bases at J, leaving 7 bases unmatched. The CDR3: CASSLGPAGLSTDTQYF. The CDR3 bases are TGTGCCAGCAGCTTAGGTCCAGCGGGATTAAGCACAGATACGCAGTATTTT.

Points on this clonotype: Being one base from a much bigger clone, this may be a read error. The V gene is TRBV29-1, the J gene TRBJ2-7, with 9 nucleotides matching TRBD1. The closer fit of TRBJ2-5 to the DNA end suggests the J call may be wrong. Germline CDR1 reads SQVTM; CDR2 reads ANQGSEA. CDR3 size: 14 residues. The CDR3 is CSAGDGQGTRTQYF. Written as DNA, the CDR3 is TGCAGCGCCGGGGATGGACAGGGGACTCGGACCCAGTACTTC.

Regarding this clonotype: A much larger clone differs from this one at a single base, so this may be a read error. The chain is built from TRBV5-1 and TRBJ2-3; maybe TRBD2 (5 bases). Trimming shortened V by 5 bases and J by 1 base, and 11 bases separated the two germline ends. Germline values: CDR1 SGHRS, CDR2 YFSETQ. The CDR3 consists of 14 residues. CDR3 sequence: CASRPNGGTDTQYF. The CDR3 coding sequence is TGCGCCAGCAGGCCTAACGGGGGCACAGATACGCAGTATTTT.

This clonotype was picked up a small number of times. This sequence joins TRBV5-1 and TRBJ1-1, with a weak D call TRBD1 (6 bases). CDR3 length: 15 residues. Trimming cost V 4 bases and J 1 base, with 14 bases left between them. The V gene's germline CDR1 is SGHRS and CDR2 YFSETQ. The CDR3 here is CASSPTGRGNTEAFF. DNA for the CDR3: TGCGCCAGCAGCCCAACAGGGCGGGGGAACACTGAAGCTTTCTTT.

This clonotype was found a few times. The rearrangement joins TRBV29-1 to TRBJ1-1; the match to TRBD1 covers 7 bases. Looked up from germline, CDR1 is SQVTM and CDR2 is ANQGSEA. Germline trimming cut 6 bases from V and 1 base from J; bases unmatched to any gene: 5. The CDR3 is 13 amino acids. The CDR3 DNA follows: TGCAGCGTCGACAGGGCTACGAACACTGAAGCTTTCTTT. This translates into CSVDRATNTEAFF.

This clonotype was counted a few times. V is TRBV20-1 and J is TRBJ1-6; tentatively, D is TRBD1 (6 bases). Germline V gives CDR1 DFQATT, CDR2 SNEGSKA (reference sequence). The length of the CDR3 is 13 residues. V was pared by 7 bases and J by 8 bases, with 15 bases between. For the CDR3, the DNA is TGCAGTGTTTACGGGGGCGGTTATTCACCCCTCCACTTT. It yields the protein CSVYGGGYSPLHF.